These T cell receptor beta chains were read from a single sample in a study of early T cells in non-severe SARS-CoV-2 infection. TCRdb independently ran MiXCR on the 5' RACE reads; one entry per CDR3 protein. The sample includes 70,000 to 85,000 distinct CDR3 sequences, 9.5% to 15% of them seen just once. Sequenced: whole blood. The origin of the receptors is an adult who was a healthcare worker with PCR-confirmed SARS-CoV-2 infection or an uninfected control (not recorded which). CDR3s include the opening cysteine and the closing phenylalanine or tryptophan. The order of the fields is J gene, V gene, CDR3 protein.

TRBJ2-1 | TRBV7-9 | CASSLRLAGEQFF
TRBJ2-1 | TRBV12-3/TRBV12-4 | CASSPRLVSNEQFF
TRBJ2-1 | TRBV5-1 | CASSPRGTSGSSSYNEQFF
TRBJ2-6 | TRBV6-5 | CASTGLATLSGANVLTF
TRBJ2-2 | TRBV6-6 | CASSSRVPTGELFF
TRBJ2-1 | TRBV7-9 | CASSLRAGGLEQFF
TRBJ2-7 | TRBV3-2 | CASSQDTGLKSYEQYF
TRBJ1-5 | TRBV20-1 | CSASNFVGRRQPQHF
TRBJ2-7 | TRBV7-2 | CASSSRAGTGVTEQYF
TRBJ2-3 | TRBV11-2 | CASSLLSGRTDTQYF
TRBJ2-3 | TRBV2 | CASNSYTDTQYF
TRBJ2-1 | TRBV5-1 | CASSLNGETYNEQFF
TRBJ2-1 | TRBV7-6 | CASSAGGSYNEQFF
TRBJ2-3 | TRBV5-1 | CASSSQSSTDTQYF
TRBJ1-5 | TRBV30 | CAWSVNVNAIQHF
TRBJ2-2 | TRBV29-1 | CSVGLAGGTGELFF
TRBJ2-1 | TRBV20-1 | CSSARRRDRGNEQFF
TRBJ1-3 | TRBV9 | CASSVEGFSGNTIYF
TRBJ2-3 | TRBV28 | CASSFGREQDTQYF
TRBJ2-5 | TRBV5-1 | CASSLEGQPTQYF
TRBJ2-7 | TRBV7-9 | CASSLAGGWHEQYF
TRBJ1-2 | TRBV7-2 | CASSLRSTNYGYTF
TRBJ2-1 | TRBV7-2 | CASSLQTGDEQFF
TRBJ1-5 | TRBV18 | CASSPEQNQPQHF
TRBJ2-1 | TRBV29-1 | CSVGRALGNEQFF
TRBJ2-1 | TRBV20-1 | CSARDLSGYNEQFF
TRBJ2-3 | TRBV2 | CASRAGTSGLDTQYF
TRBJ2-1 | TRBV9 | CASSGSGEQFF
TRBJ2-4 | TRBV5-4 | CASSSGLGNIQYF
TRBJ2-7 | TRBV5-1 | CASSFPSRPDEQYF
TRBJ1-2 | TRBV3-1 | CASSRGDLYGYTF
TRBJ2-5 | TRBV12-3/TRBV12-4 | CASSLGALETQYF
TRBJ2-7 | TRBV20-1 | CSASPTSGRALEQYF
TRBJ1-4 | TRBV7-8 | CASSGGGANEKLFF
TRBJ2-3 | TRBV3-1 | CASSQRADTQYF
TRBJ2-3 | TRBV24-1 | CATRGDGDTQYF
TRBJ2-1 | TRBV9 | CASSVDPHGEQFF
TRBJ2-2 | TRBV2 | CASSPQKGFGELFF
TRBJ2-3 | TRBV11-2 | CASMQTSVTDTQYF
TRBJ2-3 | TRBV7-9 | CASSLLGSRNTQYF
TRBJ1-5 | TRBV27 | CASSLQGGQPQHF
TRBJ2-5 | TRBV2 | CASGGQETQYF
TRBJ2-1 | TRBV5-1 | CASSLVGGSSYNEQFF
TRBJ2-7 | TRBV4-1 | CASSQGQGGYYEQYF
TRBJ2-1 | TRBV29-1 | CSVAEASDEQFF
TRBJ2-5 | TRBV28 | CASSFPREPQETQYF
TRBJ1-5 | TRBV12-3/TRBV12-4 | CASSLRQGGNQPQHF
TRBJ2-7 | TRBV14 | CASSQDGDSYEQYF
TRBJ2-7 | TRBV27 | CASRGQGKVLWYEQYF
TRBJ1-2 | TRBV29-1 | CSVEERGNGGYTF